A selection of T cell receptor beta chains follows, all from one sample in a study of T cell changes during pregnancy in multiple sclerosis. Assay: immunoSEQ multiplex PCR; the TCRdb copy retains only in-frame clones and omits some. The data hold under 40,000 clones, with about 92% observed a single time. Specimen: CD4+ T cells from peripheral blood mononuclear cells, collected in the third trimester of pregnancy. The receptors stem from a female donor in good health, enrolled as a control in a pregnancy study. Both conserved end residues are part of each CDR3. D genes are given only for firm matches. Clone size is stated in some rows and not others, as once, few, many or a class when expanded.

size	D	V	J	DNA	CDR3
NA	NA	TRBV18	TRBJ2-7	TGTGCCAGCTCCCCGCTACGGAGTAATGACGAGCAGTACTTC	CASSPLRSNDEQYF
NA	TRBD2	TRBV5-1	TRBJ2-3	TGCGCCAGCACACTAGCGGGGACAGATACGCAGTATTTT	CASTLAGTDTQYF
NA	NA	TRBV6-5	TRBJ2-6	TGTGCCAGCACCCAGGGTAGCTCTGGGGCCAACGTCCTGACTTTC	CASTQGSSGANVLTF
NA	NA	TRBV29-1	TRBJ1-1	TGCAGCGTGCGGGGCCGCGTCGAAATTGAAGCTTTCTTT	CSVRGRVEIEAFF
NA	NA	TRBV29-1	TRBJ2-1	TGCAGCGCCAGAATGGCGGGGAAGGGCAATGAGCAGTTCTTC	CSARMAGKGNEQFF
NA	TRBD1	TRBV2	TRBJ2-4	TGTGCCAGCAGTGATTTGGGACAGCTAGCCAAAAACATTCAGTACTTC	CASSDLGQLAKNIQYF
NA	NA	TRBV13	TRBJ1-2	TGTGCCAGCAGCTTATATTTGGAGCAAGTTCGTGGCTACACCTTC	CASSLYLEQVRGYTF
NA	NA	TRBV4-1	TRBJ2-1	TGCGCCAGCAGCCCGCCCCCCTCGACAGCGTACAATGAGCAGTTCTTC	CASSPPPSTAYNEQFF
NA	TRBD1	TRBV4-2	TRBJ2-1	TGTGCCAGCAGCTCGCGACAGGGGCAAAACAATGAGCAGTTCTTC	CASSSRQGQNNEQFF
NA	NA	TRBV5-8	TRBJ2-5	TGTGCCAGCAGCCCGGAGAGGGGGGAGACCCAGTACTTC	CASSPERGETQYF
NA	TRBD2	TRBV14	TRBJ2-5	TGTGCCAGCAGCGATCCCCGGGACTATACTCAAGAGACCCAGTACTTC	CASSDPRDYTQETQYF
NA	NA	TRBV4-3	TRBJ1-2	TGCGCCAGCAGCCGGAGGCTGGGGGCAGAATTTGGCTACACCTTC	CASSRRLGAEFGYTF
once	NA	TRBV7-2	TRBJ2-3	TGTGCCAGCAGCTTAGGTTATAGCACAGATACGCAGTATTTT	CASSLGYSTDTQYF
NA	TRBD1	TRBV10-3	TRBJ1-1	TGTGCCATACGGGACAGGGACACTGAAGCTTTCTTT	CAIRDRDTEAFF
once	TRBD2	TRBV5-6	TRBJ2-7	TGTGCCAGCAGCTCCCCGGGACTAGCGGGTGACCCCTACGAGCAGTACTTC	CASSSPGLAGDPYEQYF
NA	TRBD1	TRBV7-2	TRBJ2-6	TGTGCCAGCAGCCGAGGGACAGGCATCTCCGGGGCCAACGTCCTGACTTTC	CASSRGTGISGANVLTF
NA	TRBD1	TRBV7-9	TRBJ2-3	TGTGCCAGCACCCAACAGGGGAGAGGAGGAGATACGCAGTATTTT	CASTQQGRGGDTQYF
NA	NA	TRBV2	TRBJ1-2	TGTGCCAGCAGTCCCGAAGGACTAGACTATGGCTACACCTTC	CASSPEGLDYGYTF
NA	NA	TRBV6-5	TRBJ2-2	TGTGCCAGCACTCGAGGGGGGGGCCTTGCGGGGGAGCTGTTTTTT	CASTRGGGLAGELFF
NA	TRBD1	TRBV7-9	TRBJ1-4	TGTGCCAGCAGCCAAGGGGACAGGGTGGATGAAAAACTGTTTTTT	CASSQGDRVDEKLFF
NA	TRBD1	TRBV6-1	TRBJ1-5	TGTGCCAGCACTGGACAGGGGTTGCTCAATCAGCCCCAGCATTTT	CASTGQGLLNQPQHF
NA	TRBD2	TRBV19	TRBJ2-5	TGTGCCAGTAAAGCGGGGATCCAAGAGACCCAGTACTTC	CASKAGIQETQYF
NA	NA	TRBV13	TRBJ2-2	TGTGCCAGCAGCCCCCGTGGGCAAAGAAACACCGGGGAGCTGTTTTTT	CASSPRGQRNTGELFF
NA	NA	TRBV5-4	TRBJ2-5	TGTGCCAGCAGCTTATCCCGCGATCCTCAAGAGACCCAGTACTTC	CASSLSRDPQETQYF
NA	NA	TRBV29-1	TRBJ2-6	TGCAGCATTTCAGTCTCTGGGGCCAACGTCCTGACTTTC	CSISVSGANVLTF
NA	NA	TRBV19	TRBJ1-2	TGTGCCAGTAGTACCAGGGGTTCCGCCCATGGCTACACCTTC	CASSTRGSAHGYTF
once	TRBD1	TRBV10-3	TRBJ1-2	TGTGCCATCAGACCACAGGGGGACCTGTGGGGCTACACCTTC	CAIRPQGDLWGYTF
NA	TRBD2	TRBV19	TRBJ2-5	TGTGCCAGTAGTGTTCTAGCGGGGGCGGGCGAGACCCAGTACTTC	CASSVLAGAGETQYF
NA	NA	TRBV14	TRBJ1-1	TGTGCCAGCAGCGACAGTCCTGGAGACACTGAAGCTTTCTTT	CASSDSPGDTEAFF
NA	NA	TRBV18	TRBJ1-1	TGTGCCAGCTCACGAGGGGCGGGGGCCTTGTACACTGAAGCTTTCTTT	CASSRGAGALYTEAFF
NA	TRBD1	TRBV7-2	TRBJ2-3	TGTGCCAGCAGCTTTACAGGACAGGGGACAGATACGCAGTATTTT	CASSFTGQGTDTQYF